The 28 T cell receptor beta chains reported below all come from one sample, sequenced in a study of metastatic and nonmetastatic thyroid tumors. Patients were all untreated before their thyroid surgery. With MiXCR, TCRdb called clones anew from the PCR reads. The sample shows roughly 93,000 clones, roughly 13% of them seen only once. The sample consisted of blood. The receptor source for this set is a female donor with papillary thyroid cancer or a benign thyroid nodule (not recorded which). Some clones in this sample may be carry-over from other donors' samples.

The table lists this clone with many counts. The CDR3 DNA sequence: TGTGCCAGCAGCCCCCGTTCCGGGACAACCTCCTACGAGCAGTACTTC. Its translation: CASSPRSGTTSYEQYF. The chain is built from TRBV9 and TRBJ2-7; D might be TRBD1 (6 bases). The germline V and J ends were trimmed by 4 bases and 0 bases, with 17 bases remaining between them. Germline V gene data show CDR1 as SGDLS and CDR2 as YYNGEE. This CDR3 contains 16 residues.

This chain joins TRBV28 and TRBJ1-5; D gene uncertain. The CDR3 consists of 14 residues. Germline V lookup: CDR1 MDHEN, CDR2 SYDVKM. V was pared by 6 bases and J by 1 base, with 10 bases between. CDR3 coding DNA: TGTGCCAGCAGATCAGGAATGAGCAATCAGCCCCAGCATTTT. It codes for CASRSGMSNQPQHF.

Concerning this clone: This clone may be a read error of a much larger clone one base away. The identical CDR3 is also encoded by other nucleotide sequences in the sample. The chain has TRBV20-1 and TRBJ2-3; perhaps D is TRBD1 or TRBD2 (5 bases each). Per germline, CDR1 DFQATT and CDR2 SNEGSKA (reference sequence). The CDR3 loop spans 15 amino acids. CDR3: CSAQARGRGTGTQYF. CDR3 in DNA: TGCAGTGCGCAAGCCCGGGGTAGGGGCACAGGTACGCAGTATTTT.

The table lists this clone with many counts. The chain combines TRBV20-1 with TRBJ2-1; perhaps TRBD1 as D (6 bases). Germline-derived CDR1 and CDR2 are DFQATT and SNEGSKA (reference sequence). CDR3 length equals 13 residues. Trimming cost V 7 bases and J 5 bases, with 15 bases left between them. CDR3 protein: CSVLRDTHNEQFF. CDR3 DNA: TGCAGTGTTCTCCGGGACACCCACAATGAGCAGTTCTTC.

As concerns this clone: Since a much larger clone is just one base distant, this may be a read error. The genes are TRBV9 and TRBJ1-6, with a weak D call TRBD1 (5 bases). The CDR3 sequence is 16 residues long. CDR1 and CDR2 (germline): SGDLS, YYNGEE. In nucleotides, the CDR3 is TGTGCCAGCAGCGTGAATCCCGGGACGGAAAATTCACCCCTCCGCTTT. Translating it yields CASSVNPGTENSPLRF. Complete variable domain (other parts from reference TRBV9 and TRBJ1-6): DSGVTQTPKHLITATGQRVTLRCSPRSGDLSVYWYQQSLDQGLQFLIQYYNGEERAKGNILERFSAQQFPDLHSELNLSSLELGDSALYFCASSVNPGTENSPLRFGNGTRLTVT.

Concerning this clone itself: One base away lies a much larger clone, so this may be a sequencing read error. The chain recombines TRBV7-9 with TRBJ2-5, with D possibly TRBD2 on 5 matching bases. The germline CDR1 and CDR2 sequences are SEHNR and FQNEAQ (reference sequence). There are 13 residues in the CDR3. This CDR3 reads CVSSLNTGETQYF. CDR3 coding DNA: TGTGTCAGCAGCTTAAATACGGGGGAGACCCAGTACTTC.

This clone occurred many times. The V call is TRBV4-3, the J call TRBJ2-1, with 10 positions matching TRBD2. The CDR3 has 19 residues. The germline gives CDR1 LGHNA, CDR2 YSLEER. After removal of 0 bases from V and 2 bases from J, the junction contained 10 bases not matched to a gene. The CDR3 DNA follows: TGCGCCAGCAGCCAAGAATACAGCGGGAGGGTCAGCCCCTACAATGAGCAGTTCTTC. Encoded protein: CASSQEYSGRVSPYNEQFF.

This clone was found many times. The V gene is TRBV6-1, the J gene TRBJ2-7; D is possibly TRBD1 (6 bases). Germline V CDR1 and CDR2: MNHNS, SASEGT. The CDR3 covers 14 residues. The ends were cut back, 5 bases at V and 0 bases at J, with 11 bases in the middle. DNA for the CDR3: TGTGCCAGCAGTCCAACAGGGTTCTCCTACGAGCAGTACTTC. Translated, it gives CASSPTGFSYEQYF.

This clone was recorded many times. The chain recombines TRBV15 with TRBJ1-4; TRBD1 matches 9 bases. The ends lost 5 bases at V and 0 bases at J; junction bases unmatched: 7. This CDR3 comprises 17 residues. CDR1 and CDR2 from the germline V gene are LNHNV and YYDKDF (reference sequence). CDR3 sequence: CATSVRGQGTTNEKLFF. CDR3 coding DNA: TGTGCCACCAGCGTACGCGGACAGGGGACAACTAATGAAAAACTGTTTTTT.

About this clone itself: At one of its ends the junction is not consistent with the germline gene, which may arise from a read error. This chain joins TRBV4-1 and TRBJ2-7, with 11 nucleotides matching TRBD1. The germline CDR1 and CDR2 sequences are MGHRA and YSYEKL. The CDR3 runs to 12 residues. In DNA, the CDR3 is TGCTCCAGCGGACAGGGGGCGAACGAGCAGTACTTC. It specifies CSSGQGANEQYF.

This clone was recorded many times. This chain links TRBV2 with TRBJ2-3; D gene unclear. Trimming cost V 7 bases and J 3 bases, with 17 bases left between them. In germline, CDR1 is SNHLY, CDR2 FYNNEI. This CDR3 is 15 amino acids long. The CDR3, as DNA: TGTGCCAGCAACCCAGGTCTGGATGAGACAGATACGCAGTATTTT. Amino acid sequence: CASNPGLDETDTQYF.

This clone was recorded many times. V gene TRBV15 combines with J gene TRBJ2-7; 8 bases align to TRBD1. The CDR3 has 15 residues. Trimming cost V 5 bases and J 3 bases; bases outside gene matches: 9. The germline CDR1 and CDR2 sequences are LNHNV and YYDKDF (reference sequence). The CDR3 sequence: CATSFSDREFYEQYF. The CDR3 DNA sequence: TGTGCCACCAGCTTCTCGGACAGGGAATTCTACGAGCAGTACTTC.

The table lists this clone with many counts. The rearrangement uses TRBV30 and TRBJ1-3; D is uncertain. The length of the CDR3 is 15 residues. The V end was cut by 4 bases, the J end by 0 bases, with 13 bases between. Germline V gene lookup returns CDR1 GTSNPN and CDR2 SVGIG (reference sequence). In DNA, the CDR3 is TGTGCCTGGACCCCCTTACATCTCTCTGGAAACACCATATATTTT. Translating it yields CAWTPLHLSGNTIYF. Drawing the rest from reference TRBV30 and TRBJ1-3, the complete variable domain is SQTIHQWPATLVQPVGSPLSLECTVEGTSNPNLYWYRQAAGRGLQLLFYSVGIGQISSEVPQNLSASRPQDRQFILSSKKLLLSDSGFYLCAWTPLHLSGNTIYFGEGSWLTVV.

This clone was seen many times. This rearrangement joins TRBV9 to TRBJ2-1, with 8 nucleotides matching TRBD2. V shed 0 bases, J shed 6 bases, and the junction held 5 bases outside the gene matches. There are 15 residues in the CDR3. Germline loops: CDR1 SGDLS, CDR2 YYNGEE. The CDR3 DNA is TGTGCCAGCAGCGTAGCGGGGGGGGCCTCCAATGAGCAGTTCTTC. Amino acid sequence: CASSVAGGASNEQFF.

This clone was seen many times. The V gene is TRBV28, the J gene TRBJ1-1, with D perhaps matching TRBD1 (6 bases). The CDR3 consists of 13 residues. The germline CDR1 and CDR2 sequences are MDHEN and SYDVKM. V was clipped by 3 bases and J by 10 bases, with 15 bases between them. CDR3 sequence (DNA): TGTGCCAGCAGTTTGGGAGAGGGGGGTAGAGCTTTCTTT. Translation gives CASSLGEGGRAFF. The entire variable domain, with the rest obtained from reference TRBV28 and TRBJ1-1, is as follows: DVKVTQSSRYLVKRTGEKVFLECVQDMDHENMFWYRQDPGLGLRLIYFSYDVKMKEKGDIPEGYSVSREKKERFSLILESASTNQTSMYLCASSLGEGGRAFFGQGTRLTVV.

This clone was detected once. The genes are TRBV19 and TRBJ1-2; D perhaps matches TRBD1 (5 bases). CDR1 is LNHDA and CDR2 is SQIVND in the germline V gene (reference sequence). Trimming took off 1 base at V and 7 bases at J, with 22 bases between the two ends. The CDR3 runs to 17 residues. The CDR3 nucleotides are TGTGCCAGTAGTATAGGTTGGGGGACGGGGTCGAGTCGTGGCTACACCTTC. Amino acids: CASSIGWGTGSSRGYTF. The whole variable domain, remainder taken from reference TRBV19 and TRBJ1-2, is DGGITQSPKYLFRKEGQNVTLSCEQNLNHDAMYWYRQDPGQGLRLIYYSQIVNDFQKGDIAEGYSVSREKKESFPLTVTSAQKNPTAFYLCASSIGWGTGSSRGYTFGSGTRLTVV.

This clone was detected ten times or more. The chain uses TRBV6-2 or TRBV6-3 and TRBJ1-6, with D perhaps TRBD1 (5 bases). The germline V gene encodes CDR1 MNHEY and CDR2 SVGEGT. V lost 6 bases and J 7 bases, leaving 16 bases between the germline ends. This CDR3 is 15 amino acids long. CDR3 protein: CASSNGGERNSPLHF. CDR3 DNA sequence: TGTGCCAGCAGCAACGGAGGGGAACGCAATTCACCCCTCCACTTT.

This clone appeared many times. Here the CDR3 DNA reads TGTGCCAGCAGTGAAGCGGCAGGCCCTTCCTACAATGAGCAGTTCTTC. Protein sequence: CASSEAAGPSYNEQFF. V usage is TRBV2 and J usage is TRBJ2-1; no firm D call. The V end was cut by 0 bases, the J end by 1 base, with 10 bases between. Germline CDR1 reads SNHLY; CDR2 reads FYNNEI. The CDR3 runs 16 residues. Full variable domain (missing parts from reference TRBV2 and TRBJ2-1): EPEVTQTPSHQVTQMGQEVILRCVPISNHLYFYWYRQILGQKVEFLVSFYNNEISEKSEIFDDQFSVERPDGSNFTLKIRSTKLEDSAMYFCASSEAAGPSYNEQFFGPGTRLTVL.

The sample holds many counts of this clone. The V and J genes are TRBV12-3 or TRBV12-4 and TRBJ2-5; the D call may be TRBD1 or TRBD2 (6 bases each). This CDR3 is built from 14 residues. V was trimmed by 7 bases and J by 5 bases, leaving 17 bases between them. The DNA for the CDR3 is TGTGCCAGCACCGTGGGGGGCTCCTCGGAGACCCAGTACTTC. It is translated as CASTVGGSSETQYF.

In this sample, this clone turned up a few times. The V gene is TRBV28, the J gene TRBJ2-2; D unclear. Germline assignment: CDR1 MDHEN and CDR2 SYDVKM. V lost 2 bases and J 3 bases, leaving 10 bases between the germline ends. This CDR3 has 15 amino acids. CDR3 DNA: TGTGCCAGCAGTTTAGGGTCAGACTACACCGGGGAGCTGTTTTTT. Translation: CASSLGSDYTGELFF.

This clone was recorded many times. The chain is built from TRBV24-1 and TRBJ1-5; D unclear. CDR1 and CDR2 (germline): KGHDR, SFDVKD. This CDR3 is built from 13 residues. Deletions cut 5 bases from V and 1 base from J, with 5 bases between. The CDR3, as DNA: TGTGCCACCAGTGTGGGAAGCAATCAGCCCCAGCATTTT. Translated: CATSVGSNQPQHF.

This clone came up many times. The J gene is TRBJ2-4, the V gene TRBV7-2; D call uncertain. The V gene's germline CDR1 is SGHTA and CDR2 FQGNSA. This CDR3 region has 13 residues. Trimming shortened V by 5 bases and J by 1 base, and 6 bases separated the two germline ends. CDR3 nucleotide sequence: TGTGCCAGCAGCCCGAGTGCCAAAAACATTCAGTACTTC. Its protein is CASSPSAKNIQYF.

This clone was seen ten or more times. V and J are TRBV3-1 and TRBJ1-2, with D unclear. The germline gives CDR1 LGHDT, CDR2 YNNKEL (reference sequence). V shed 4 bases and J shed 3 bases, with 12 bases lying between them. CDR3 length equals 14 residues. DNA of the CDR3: TGTGCCAGCAGCCGGGCAGGAGACTACTATGGCTACACCTTC. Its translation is CASSRAGDYYGYTF.

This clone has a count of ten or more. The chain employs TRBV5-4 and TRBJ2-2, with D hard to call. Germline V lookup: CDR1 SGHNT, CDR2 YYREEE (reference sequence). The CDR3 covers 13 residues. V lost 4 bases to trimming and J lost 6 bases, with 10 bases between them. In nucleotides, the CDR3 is TGTGCCAGCAGCCGGCTGGTCGCCGGGGAGCTGTTTTTT. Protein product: CASSRLVAGELFF.

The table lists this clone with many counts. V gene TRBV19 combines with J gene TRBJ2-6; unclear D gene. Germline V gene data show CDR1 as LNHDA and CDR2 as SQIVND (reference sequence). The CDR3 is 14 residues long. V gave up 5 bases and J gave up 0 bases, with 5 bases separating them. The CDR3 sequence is CASSESSGANVLTF. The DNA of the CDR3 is TGTGCCAGTAGTGAGAGCTCTGGGGCCAACGTCCTGACTTTC. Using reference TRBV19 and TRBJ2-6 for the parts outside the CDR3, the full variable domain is DGGITQSPKYLFRKEGQNVTLSCEQNLNHDAMYWYRQDPGQGLRLIYYSQIVNDFQKGDIAEGYSVSREKKESFPLTVTSAQKNPTAFYLCASSESSGANVLTFGAGSRLTVL.

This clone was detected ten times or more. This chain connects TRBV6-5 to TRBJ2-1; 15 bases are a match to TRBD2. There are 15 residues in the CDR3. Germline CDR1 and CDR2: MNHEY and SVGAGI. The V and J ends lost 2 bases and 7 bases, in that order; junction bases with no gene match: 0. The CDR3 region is CASSYGTSGRNEQFF. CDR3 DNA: TGTGCCAGCAGTTACGGGACTAGCGGGAGGAATGAGCAGTTCTTC.

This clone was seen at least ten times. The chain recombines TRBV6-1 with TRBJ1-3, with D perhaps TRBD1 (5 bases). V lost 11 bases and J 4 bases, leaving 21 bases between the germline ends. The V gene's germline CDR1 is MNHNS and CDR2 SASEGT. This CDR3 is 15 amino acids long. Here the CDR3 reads CASGGAIQAGNTIYF. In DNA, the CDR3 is TGTGCCTCCGGAGGGGCGATCCAGGCCGGAAACACCATATATTTT.

Here the CDR3 reads CASSLGLAAVELFF. In nucleotides, the CDR3 is TGTGCCAGCAGTTTGGGACTAGCGGCCGTGGAGCTGTTTTTT. The chain carries TRBV12-3 or TRBV12-4 and TRBJ2-2, with 11 bases aligning to TRBD2. Trimming at V came to 3 bases and at J to 10 bases, leaving 4 bases not matched to a gene. This CDR3 is 14 amino acids long.